These 32 T cell receptor beta chains were all obtained from the same sample, sequenced in a study of T-cell memory formation after mild COVID-19. From the 5' RACE reads, TCRdb called clonotypes with MiXCR, one entry per CDR3 protein. The sample contains hundreds of thousands of distinct CDR3 sequences, roughly 21% of which appear only once. Sequenced sample: PBMCs or a T cell subset sorted from them (not recorded which). These receptor sequences come from an adult woman who had mild COVID-19 (a few samples of this study predate the infection). Cell type and time point are not known.

This clonotype was observed many times. V usage is TRBV7-2 and J usage is TRBJ2-7; TRBD1 aligns across 9 bases. The length of the CDR3 is 14 residues. The V segment lost 5 bases and the J segment 3 bases; nucleotides outside the gene matches: 5. Germline V CDR1 and CDR2: SGHTA, FQGNSA. In DNA form, the CDR3 reads TGTGCCAGCAGCCCCAGGACAGGGGTCTACGAGCAGTACTTC. As protein: CASSPRTGVYEQYF.

This clonotype occurred a few times. This chain connects TRBV3-1 to TRBJ2-3; no clear D. CDR1 and CDR2 (germline): LGHDT, YNNKEL (reference sequence). The V and J ends lost 5 bases and 2 bases respectively, with 17 bases between them. The CDR3 extends over 16 amino acids. CDR3 sequence reads: CASSLGLPRPTDTQYF. CDR3 coding DNA: TGTGCCAGCAGCTTAGGGCTACCCAGGCCCACAGATACGCAGTATTTT.

The chain links TRBV7-6 to TRBJ2-1; 10 nucleotides agree with TRBD2. The V segment lost 5 bases and the J segment 6 bases; nucleotides outside the gene matches: 7. Looked up from germline, CDR1 is SGHVS and CDR2 is FNYEAQ. The CDR3 is 15 residues long. The CDR3 here is CASSRDLAGVNEQFF. The DNA for the CDR3 is TGTGCCAGCAGCCGGGATCTAGCGGGGGTCAATGAGCAGTTCTTC.

This clonotype was counted a few times. The chain joins TRBV5-8 to TRBJ1-4; TRBD1 agrees at 7 bases. CDR1 is SGHTS, CDR2 YDEGEE, per germline. J lost 0 bases, V lost 4 bases, and 9 bases had no gene match. This CDR3 contains 17 residues. CDR3 DNA: TGTGCCAGCAGCCCCACCGGGACAGCCGCAACTAATGAAAAACTGTTTTTT. Amino acid sequence: CASSPTGTAATNEKLFF.

The sample holds a few counts of this clonotype. The rearrangement joins TRBV24-1 to TRBJ2-5, with D perhaps TRBD1 (6 bases). The CDR3 has 14 amino acids. Trimming took off 7 bases at V and 5 bases at J, with 16 bases between the two ends. CDR1 is KGHDR, CDR2 SFDVKD, per germline. Here the CDR3 reads CATSGSTGTETQYF. The CDR3 coding sequence is TGTGCCACCAGCGGATCTACAGGGACGGAGACCCAGTACTTC.

This chain connects TRBV2 to TRBJ2-1; 12 nucleotides agree with TRBD2. V lost 4 bases to trimming and J lost 8 bases; unmatched junction nucleotides: 6. CDR1 and CDR2 from the germline V gene are SNHLY and FYNNEI. The CDR3 runs 15 residues. In nucleotides, the CDR3 is TGTGCCAGCAGTGCTAGCGGGAGGGCCGGAGATGAGCAGTTCTTC. Its protein product is CASSASGRAGDEQFF.

Only a few counts were recorded for this clonotype. This chain joins TRBV2 and TRBJ1-5, with D uncertain. Between the trimmed V and J ends, which lost 2 bases and 1 base, there was a span of 6 bases. The CDR3 spans 14 residues. From germline, CDR1 is SNHLY and CDR2 FYNNEI. This chain's CDR3 is CASSELMSNQPQHF. DNA for the CDR3: TGTGCCAGCAGTGAACTAATGAGCAATCAGCCCCAGCATTTT.

The chain combines TRBV27 with TRBJ1-1; no clear D. V lost 0 bases to trimming and J lost 0 bases, with 5 bases between them. Germline CDR1 MNHEY, CDR2 SMNVEV (reference sequence). The length of the CDR3 is 14 residues. CDR3 protein: CASSLSDLNTEAFF. The CDR3 region has the DNA TGTGCCAGCAGTTTATCGGATTTGAACACTGAAGCTTTCTTT.

This clonotype came up a few times. The rearrangement uses TRBV10-3 and TRBJ2-5; 8 positions agree with TRBD1. CDR1 is ENHRY, CDR2 SYGVKD, per germline. The trim removed 11 bases at V and 5 bases at J, leaving 10 bases unmatched. The CDR3 has 13 residues. CDR3 amino acids: CACGQGSKETQYF. As DNA, the CDR3 is TGTGCCTGCGGACAGGGTTCGAAGGAGACCCAGTACTTC.

This clonotype has a handful of counts. This chain links TRBV20-1 with TRBJ2-7; 8 bases are a match to TRBD1. The junction had 7 bases not matched to a gene; V was cut back by 5 bases and J by 1 base. The CDR3 contains 14 residues. The germline gives CDR1 DFQATT, CDR2 SNEGSKA (reference sequence). In DNA, the CDR3 is TGCAGTGCTCTTACAGGGGGAGATTCCTACGAGCAGTACTTC. It yields the protein CSALTGGDSYEQYF.

This sequence joins TRBV9 and TRBJ2-3, with D perhaps TRBD1 (7 bases). There are 12 residues in the CDR3. CDR1 and CDR2 (germline): SGDLS, YYNGEE. Trimming pared 1 base from V and 8 bases from J, leaving 8 bases between. The CDR3 protein is CASSVQGGTQYF. The CDR3 DNA sequence: TGTGCCAGCAGCGTACAGGGGGGTACGCAGTATTTT.

As to this clonotype: The junction and the germline gene differ at one end; a read error may be behind it. The CDR3 region has the DNA TGCGACAGCAGCTGGGGGGTGGCAGGGGTGAGGAACACTGAAGCTTTCTTT. This translates into CDSSWGVAGVRNTEAFF. J is TRBJ1-1 and V is TRBV5-1, with D possibly TRBD1 on 6 matching bases. The CDR3 consists of 17 residues. CDR1 is SGHRS, CDR2 YFSETQ, per germline.

The V gene is TRBV3-1, the J gene TRBJ2-5; D is undetermined. This CDR3 contains 14 residues. Looked up from germline, CDR1 is LGHDT and CDR2 is YNNKEL (reference sequence). V dropped 3 bases and J dropped 5 bases, with 13 bases sitting between them. CDR3 DNA sequence: TGTGCCAGCAGCCACGTCGCCTCTAGGGAGACCCAGTACTTC. It encodes CASSHVASRETQYF.

This clonotype came up a few times. This chain joins TRBV5-1 and TRBJ1-1; D gene ambiguous. Germline CDR1 SGHRS, CDR2 YFSETQ. Trimming took off 2 bases at V and 3 bases at J, with 14 bases between the two ends. This CDR3 has 15 residues. The CDR3 DNA follows: TGCGCCAGCAGCTTAAATTCTGGGAGCTACACTGAAGCTTTCTTT. Amino acids: CASSLNSGSYTEAFF.

This clonotype came up a few times. The chain uses TRBV20-1 and TRBJ1-5; weak D call: TRBD1 (5 bases). Per the germline V gene, CDR1 is DFQATT and CDR2 is SNEGSKA (reference sequence). Trimming shortened V by 5 bases and J by 1 base, and 21 bases separated the two germline ends. The CDR3 sequence is 17 residues long. The DNA for the CDR3 is TGCAGTGCTTTAAGCCCCCGGGCGGGACCAAGCAATCAGCCCCAGCATTTT. The encoded protein is CSALSPRAGPSNQPQHF.

This sequence joins TRBV12-3 or TRBV12-4 and TRBJ2-7; weak D call: TRBD2 (5 bases). The CDR3 covers 15 residues. V lost 3 bases, J lost 2 bases, and 14 bases lay in between. In DNA, the CDR3 is TGTGCCAGCAGTTTGGATCGGGGTGGGCCCTACGAGCAGTACTTC. Amino acids: CASSLDRGGPYEQYF.

Only one count was recorded for this clonotype. The chain is built from TRBV2 and TRBJ1-5; D possibly corresponds to TRBD1 (5 bases). V lost 8 bases and J lost 2, with 10 bases in between. Germline loops: CDR1 SNHLY, CDR2 FYNNEI. There are 13 residues in the CDR3. The CDR3 here is CASGGSRNQPQHF. Here the CDR3 DNA reads TGTGCCAGCGGGGGATCGCGCAATCAGCCCCAGCATTTT.

This clonotype was observed many times. The genes are TRBV4-3 and TRBJ1-1; tentative D call: TRBD1 (6 bases). Germline-derived CDR1 and CDR2 are LGHNA and YSLEER. CDR3 size: 14 residues. V gave up 2 bases and J gave up 1 base, with 8 bases separating them. CDR3 nucleotides: TGCGCCAGCAGCCAACCGGGACAGAACACTGAAGCTTTCTTT. Its protein product is CASSQPGQNTEAFF.

The rearrangement links TRBV5-6 to TRBJ2-1; D unresolved. Per germline, CDR1 SGHDT and CDR2 YYEEEE. This CDR3 comprises 13 residues. V was trimmed by 4 bases and J by 7 bases, leaving 12 bases between them. The CDR3 loop is CASSLPDKNEQFF. The CDR3, as DNA: TGTGCCAGCAGCCTGCCAGATAAGAATGAGCAGTTCTTC.

This chain connects TRBV6-1 to TRBJ1-2; possibly TRBD1 for D (5 bases). Trimming removed 9 bases at V and 3 bases at J, with 14 bases between. CDR1 and CDR2 from the germline V gene are MNHNS and SASEGT. The CDR3 runs to 13 residues. The CDR3 DNA reads as TGTGCCAGAAGACCCGGGACCGACTATGGCTACACCTTC. It specifies CARRPGTDYGYTF.

This clonotype showed up just a few times. The J gene is TRBJ2-3, the V gene TRBV10-3; 8 nucleotides line up with TRBD2. The CDR3 runs to 13 residues. CDR1 is ENHRY and CDR2 is SYGVKD in the germline V gene. After removal of 9 bases from V and 4 bases from J, the junction contained 6 bases not matched to a gene. For the CDR3, the DNA is TGTGCCATTTCGGAGCGGGGGCCAGATACGCAGTATTTT. This encodes CAISERGPDTQYF.

The CDR3 DNA is TGTGCCAGCAGCGCACACAGGGTCCTGGGTGAAGAGACCCAGTACTTC. Its translation: CASSAHRVLGEETQYF. The chain has TRBV7-6 and TRBJ2-5, with D possibly matching TRBD1 (6 bases). The CDR3 spans 16 residues. Trimming cost V 5 bases and J 3 bases, with 19 bases left between them. Germline CDR1 is SGHVS and CDR2 is FNYEAQ.

The genes are TRBV20-1 and TRBJ2-6, with 10 bases fitting TRBD1. From germline, CDR1 is DFQATT and CDR2 SNEGSKA (reference sequence). The CDR3 consists of 17 residues. The J segment lost 0 bases and the V segment lost 6 bases, leaving 8 bases of the junction unmatched. Here the CDR3 reads CSATTGGPISGANVLTF. The CDR3 DNA reads TGCAGTGCCACGACAGGGGGCCCGATCTCTGGGGCCAACGTCCTGACTTTC.

This clonotype was found a few times. The chain employs TRBV30 and TRBJ2-7; D may be TRBD2 (5 bases). The CDR3 spans 13 residues. Germline V gives CDR1 GTSNPN, CDR2 SVGIG (reference sequence). The V end was cut by 1 base, the J end by 7 bases, with 14 bases between. CDR3 amino acids: CAWSEDSDREQYF. For the CDR3, the DNA is TGTGCCTGGAGTGAGGACTCGGACCGGGAGCAGTACTTC.

V is TRBV7-2 and J is TRBJ1-5; 10 nucleotides agree with TRBD1. CDR1 and CDR2 from the germline V gene are SGHTA and FQGNSA. CDR3 length: 16 amino acids. V dropped 1 base and J dropped 5; count of bases not matched to a gene: 5. This CDR3 is CASSLDLGQGYQPQHF. CDR3 nucleotide sequence: TGTGCCAGCAGCTTAGATCTGGGACAGGGGTATCAGCCCCAGCATTTT. Supplemented by reference TRBV7-2 and TRBJ1-5, the full variable domain reads GAGVSQSPSNKVTEKGKDVELRCDPISGHTALYWYRQSLGQGLEFLIYFQGNSAPDKSGLPSDRFSAERTGGSVSTLTIQRTQQEDSAVYLCASSLDLGQGYQPQHFGDGTRLSIL.

The V call is TRBV12-3 or TRBV12-4, the J call TRBJ1-1, with D unclear. This CDR3 spans 14 amino acids. V gave up 5 bases and J gave up 1 base, with 11 bases separating them. In nucleotides, the CDR3 is TGTGCCAGCAGTGGACCGGCGGCGAACACTGAAGCTTTCTTT. It yields the protein CASSGPAANTEAFF.

This clonotype came up a few times. V gene TRBV11-2 combines with J gene TRBJ2-5, with D possibly TRBD2 on 7 matching bases. Germline V gives CDR1 SGHAT, CDR2 FQNNGV. The CDR3 is 15 amino acids. Trimming took 4 bases from V and 5 from J, leaving 17 bases between them. The DNA for the CDR3 is TGTGCCAGCAGCTCCGGGGGGCCGGGAGCCGAGACCCAGTACTTC. It yields the protein CASSSGGPGAETQYF.

The rearrangement uses TRBV4-2 and TRBJ2-7; the D gene is possibly TRBD2 (6 bases). V lost 1 base to trimming and J lost 5 bases, with 15 bases between them. The germline V gene encodes CDR1 LGHNA and CDR2 YNFKEQ. The CDR3 consists of 15 residues. The CDR3 DNA is TGTGCCAGCAGCCAAGGGGCCGGGAGTGAGGACGAGCAGTACTTC. This translates into CASSQGAGSEDEQYF.

The chain employs TRBV4-2 and TRBJ2-2, with D tentatively TRBD2 (6 bases). The CDR3 sequence is 17 residues long. The germline gives CDR1 LGHNA, CDR2 YNFKEQ. Trimming took 4 bases from V and 0 from J, leaving 15 bases between them. As DNA, the CDR3 is TGTGCCAGCAGCCGGATCAGTAGCGGAGCGAACACCGGGGAGCTGTTTTTT. It yields the protein CASSRISSGANTGELFF.

This clonotype has more than one count but fewer than ten. The chain couples TRBV24-1 to TRBJ2-2; D is uncertain. Trimming shortened V by 6 bases and J by 4 bases, and 8 bases separated the two germline ends. Germline values: CDR1 KGHDR, CDR2 SFDVKD. This CDR3 is 13 amino acids long. The CDR3 spells CATSRLSTGELFF. For the CDR3, the DNA is TGTGCCACCAGTCGCCTGAGCACCGGGGAGCTGTTTTTT.

This chain uses TRBV7-2 with TRBJ2-5; 9 bases align to TRBD2. The CDR3 is 13 amino acids. The V segment lost 4 bases and the J segment 3 bases; nucleotides outside the gene matches: 0. Looked up from germline, CDR1 is SGHTA and CDR2 is FQGNSA. DNA of the CDR3: TGTGCCAGCAGCTGGACTAGCGAAGAGACCCAGTACTTC. Translated, it gives CASSWTSEETQYF.

The chain recombines TRBV27 with TRBJ2-2, with 10 bases that match TRBD1. Germline values: CDR1 MNHEY, CDR2 SMNVEV (reference sequence). V lost 6 bases to trimming and J lost 6 bases; unmatched junction nucleotides: 10. This CDR3 contains 16 residues. In DNA form, the CDR3 reads TGTGCCAGCAGACAAACAGGGACAGGGGCAGCCGGGGAGCTGTTTTTT. It specifies CASRQTGTGAAGELFF.